The T cell receptor (beta chain) under discussion was sequenced for a study of T cells in women clearing cervical HPV infection. Study as a whole: With HLA typing for only a few women, HLA confounding remains possible.

The ends lost 1 base at V and 4 bases at J; junction bases unmatched: 8. Germline V gene lookup returns CDR1 SGHTA and CDR2 FQGTGA. The CDR3 contains 16 residues. Clones were read by immunoSEQ multiplex PCR, and TCRdb kept only the in-frame ones, dropping some. The table lists 18,000 or so clones, with 13% to 15% in the top ten. As regards this clone: The read ends 3 residues early relative to the CDR3; the germline J gene fills the gap.

The TCR originated in a woman aged 18-69 years with a cervical HPV16 infection that either progressed to CIN3+ or cleared (not recorded which). Sequencing input: blood buffy coat. The chain links TRBV7-3 to TRBJ2-3; 7 bases map to TRBD2. The CDR3 loop reads CASSLKPAGAADTQYF. CDR3 bases read: TGTGCCAGCAGCTTAAAACCGGCGGGAGCTGCAGATACG.